Presented here are 27 T cell receptor beta chains from one specimen sequenced in a study of patients and donors after allogeneic stem cell transplantation. TCRdb fed the RT-PCR reads into MiXCR, producing one record per CDR3 protein. The table shows some 880,000 distinct CDR3 sequences, with more than 15% occurring only once. Sequenced: blood, either unsorted or a sorted T cell fraction (not recorded which). These receptors were obtained from a human donor who was either an allogeneic HSCT recipient or a stem cell or donor lymphocyte infusion donor (not recorded which). It is not recorded whose cells these are; they may come from a transplant donor.

The V and J genes are TRBV28 and TRBJ2-7, with 12 bases lining up with TRBD2. Germline V gene data show CDR1 as MDHEN and CDR2 as SYDVKM. With V trimmed by 5 bases and J by 1 base, 9 bases remained unmatched. The CDR3 is made up of 17 amino acids. The CDR3 here is CASSPHTGLAGSYEQYF. The CDR3 DNA sequence: TGTGCCAGCAGTCCGCACACAGGACTAGCGGGATCCTACGAGCAGTACTTC.

This clonotype was counted a few times. V is TRBV5-1 and J is TRBJ2-2; D unresolved. V was pared by 0 bases and J by 0 bases, with 6 bases between. Germline V gene sequence: CDR1 SGHRS, CDR2 YFSETQ. This CDR3 comprises 15 residues. The CDR3 region has the DNA TGCGCCAGCAGCTTGGTTCAGTCGAACACCGGGGAGCTGTTTTTT. Translating gives CASSLVQSNTGELFF.

This clonotype came up a few times. This chain connects TRBV10-3 to TRBJ1-2, with TRBD1 matching 8 bases. V lost 10 bases and J lost 8; bases outside the gene matches: 12. CDR3 length: 13 amino acids. Germline CDR1 reads ENHRY; CDR2 reads SYGVKD. The CDR3 DNA sequence: TGTGCCACCGAGGCCGGACAGGGAGACGGCTACACCTTC. Translated, it gives CATEAGQGDGYTF.

For the CDR3, the DNA is TGTGCCAGCAGTGATCTAGCGGGAGTCGGTACGCAGTATTTT. Encoded protein: CASSDLAGVGTQYF. V and J are TRBV6-1 and TRBJ2-3; the match to TRBD2 covers 10 bases. This CDR3 contains 14 residues. Germline assignment: CDR1 MNHNS and CDR2 SASEGT. V lost 3 bases and J lost 8; bases outside the gene matches: 5.

The chain links TRBV7-7 to TRBJ2-5, with D possibly TRBD2 on 6 matching bases. CDR3 size: 15 residues. Trimming stripped 4 bases from V and 5 bases from J, with 17 bases between. Germline lookup yields CDR1 SSHAT and CDR2 FNYEAQ (reference sequence). CDR3 protein: CASSSPWGGAETQYF. As DNA, the CDR3 is TGTGCCAGCAGCTCCCCCTGGGGAGGAGCGGAGACCCAGTACTTC. Full variable domain (outside the CDR3, taken from reference TRBV7-7 and TRBJ2-5): GAGVSQSPRYKVTKRGQDVTLRCDPISSHATLYWYQQALGQGPEFLTYFNYEAQPDKSGLPSDRFSAERPEGSISTLTIQRTEQRDSAMYRCASSSPWGGAETQYFGPGTRLLVL.

The chain joins TRBV27 to TRBJ2-7, with 7 nucleotides matching TRBD1. Unmatched junction bases numbered 5, after V lost 3 bases and J lost 0 bases. The CDR3 has 15 residues. CDR1 is MNHEY, CDR2 SMNVEV, per germline (reference sequence). The CDR3 loop reads CASSFLWDSSYEQYF. As DNA, the CDR3 is TGTGCCAGCAGTTTCCTCTGGGACAGCTCCTACGAGCAGTACTTC.

The chain recombines TRBV7-9 with TRBJ2-5; no definite D call. Germline V gene sequence: CDR1 SEHNR, CDR2 FQNEAQ (reference sequence). The ends were cut back, 4 bases at V and 10 bases at J, with 10 bases in the middle. The CDR3 covers 11 residues. CDR3 bases: TGTGCCAGCAGCTCCGGACGGTACCAGTACTTC. Protein product: CASSSGRYQYF.

About this clonotype: A much larger clone differs from this one at a single base, so this may be a read error. This chain joins TRBV4-3 and TRBJ1-5; a weak D match, TRBD1 (5 bases). This CDR3 comprises 16 residues. The germline V gene has CDR1 LGHNA and CDR2 YSLEER. The CDR3 DNA sequence: TGCGCCAGCAGCCAAGGTCTGGGGGAGGGCAATCAGCACCAGCATTTT. It translates to CASSQGLGEGNQHQHF.

The chain couples TRBV7-3 to TRBJ1-1; 8 nucleotides line up with TRBD1. The CDR3 has 14 residues. V dropped 7 bases and J dropped 2; count of bases not matched to a gene: 6. CDR1 and CDR2 from the germline V gene are SGHTA and FQGTGA. The CDR3 region is CASNSDRGNTEAFF. CDR3 in DNA: TGTGCCAGCAATAGCGACAGGGGTAACACTGAAGCTTTCTTT.

In this sample, this clonotype turned up many times. The chain has TRBV10-2 and TRBJ2-1; the match to TRBD2 covers 14 bases. Germline V gene lookup returns CDR1 WSHSY and CDR2 SAAADI. Trimming cost V 3 bases and J 9 bases; bases outside gene matches: 4. The CDR3 runs to 15 residues. For the CDR3, the DNA is TGCGCCAGCAGTGACGGGACTAGCGGGAGAATTGAGCAGTTCTTC. Encoded protein: CASSDGTSGRIEQFF.

The chain uses TRBV20-1 and TRBJ2-5; 8 bases agree with TRBD2. The CDR3 is 14 residues long. Germline-derived CDR1 and CDR2 are DFQATT and SNEGSKA (reference sequence). The J segment lost 2 bases and the V segment lost 3 bases, leaving 5 bases of the junction unmatched. This CDR3 reads CSASLTSGQETQYF. The CDR3 coding sequence is TGCAGTGCTAGCCTTACTAGCGGTCAAGAGACCCAGTACTTC.

This sequence joins TRBV12-3 or TRBV12-4 and TRBJ2-7; D perhaps matches TRBD2 (6 bases). The CDR3 is made up of 15 amino acids. The ends were cut back, 6 bases at V and 2 bases at J, with 17 bases in the middle. In DNA form, the CDR3 reads TGTGCCAGCAGCCCTCCCAGCGGGCAACCCTACGAGCAGTACTTC. It codes for CASSPPSGQPYEQYF.

The chain employs TRBV5-1 and TRBJ2-7, with D perhaps being TRBD1 or TRBD2 (5 bases each). This CDR3 has 12 residues. Germline lookup yields CDR1 SGHRS and CDR2 YFSETQ. Between the trimmed V and J ends, which lost 1 base and 5 bases, there was a span of 7 bases. DNA of the CDR3: TGCGCCAGCAGCTTGATGGGGGACGAGCAGTACTTC. The encoded protein is CASSLMGDEQYF.

This clonotype showed up just a few times. The chain uses TRBV7-9 and TRBJ2-2, with no clear D. CDR3 length: 14 amino acids. Trimming stripped 2 bases from V and 0 bases from J, with 4 bases between. Germline loops: CDR1 SEHNR, CDR2 FQNEAQ (reference sequence). Here the CDR3 DNA reads TGTGCCAGCAGCTTACACACGAACACCGGGGAGCTGTTTTTT. Its translation: CASSLHTNTGELFF.

This clonotype was seen at least ten times. V and J are TRBV20-1 and TRBJ2-1; 12 nucleotides match TRBD2. Germline V gene data show CDR1 as DFQATT and CDR2 as SNEGSKA (reference sequence). The CDR3 has 15 amino acids. The V segment lost 4 bases and the J segment 1 base; nucleotides outside the gene matches: 2. This CDR3 is CSATSGGASYNEQFF. The CDR3 DNA follows: TGCAGTGCTACTAGCGGGGGGGCTTCCTACAATGAGCAGTTCTTC.

This clonotype was seen many times. The chain carries TRBV4-3 and TRBJ2-2; D is uncertain. Germline CDR1 LGHNA, CDR2 YSLEER. This CDR3 is 16 amino acids long. The V end lost 0 bases, the J end lost 1 base, and 9 bases lay between the germline ends. Here the CDR3 reads CASSQDWLLNTGELFF. CDR3 DNA sequence: TGCGCCAGCAGCCAAGATTGGCTACTGAACACCGGGGAGCTGTTTTTT.

The chain recombines TRBV6-1 with TRBJ2-7; TRBD2 aligns across 9 bases. The germline CDR1 and CDR2 sequences are MNHNS and SASEGT. This CDR3 spans 16 amino acids. V gave up 5 bases and J gave up 0 bases; unmatched junction bases: 8. CDR3 in DNA: TGTGCCAGCAGTCTCTCGGGAGCGGGAGGCTCCTACGAGCAGTACTTC. Its protein product is CASSLSGAGGSYEQYF.

The J gene is TRBJ1-3, the V gene TRBV6-1; D remains ambiguous. Trimming pared 6 bases from V and 3 bases from J, leaving 9 bases between. The CDR3 is made up of 13 amino acids. Germline loops: CDR1 MNHNS, CDR2 SASEGT. In nucleotides, the CDR3 is TGTGCCAGCAGAAACGACATTGGAAACACCATATATTTT. It encodes CASRNDIGNTIYF.

This clonotype was recorded once. The J gene is TRBJ2-7, the V gene TRBV5-6; D is uncertain. Germline loops: CDR1 SGHDT, CDR2 YYEEEE. Trimming took 5 bases from V and 0 from J, leaving 15 bases between them. This CDR3 is 15 amino acids long. This CDR3 reads CASRYDLGGSYEQYF. As DNA, the CDR3 is TGTGCCAGCAGATACGACCTCGGCGGCTCCTACGAGCAGTACTTC. The full variable domain, in which reference TRBV5-6 and TRBJ2-7 provide the parts outside the CDR3, is DAGVTQSPTHLIKTRGQQVTLRCSPKSGHDTVSWYQQALGQGPQFIFQYYEEEERQRGNFPDRFSGHQFPNYSSELNVNALLLGDSALYLCASRYDLGGSYEQYFGPGTRLTVT.

The chain combines TRBV20-1 with TRBJ1-1; D may be TRBD1 (5 bases). From germline, CDR1 is DFQATT and CDR2 SNEGSKA (reference sequence). V shed 0 bases and J shed 7 bases, with 12 bases lying between them. The CDR3 sequence is 13 residues long. CDR3 in DNA: TGCAGTGCTAGAGAAAGACGGCAGGGTGAAGCTTTCTTT. Protein product: CSARERRQGEAFF.

This clonotype was seen a handful of times. The V and J genes are TRBV12-3 or TRBV12-4 and TRBJ2-3; 9 bases line up with TRBD1. The CDR3 has 15 amino acids. V gave up 6 bases and J gave up 6 bases; unmatched junction bases: 10. CDR3 bases: TGTGCCAGCAGACCGACAGGGGGGAGTGACGATACGCAGTATTTT. This sequence encodes CASRPTGGSDDTQYF.

This clonotype was observed many times. The CDR3 region has the DNA TGTGCCAGCCGGGGGGGACTACAGAAGTCCTCTTCACCCCTCCACTTT. Encoded protein: CASRGGLQKSSSPLHF. The J gene is TRBJ1-6, the V gene TRBV25-1, with D perhaps matching TRBD1 (5 bases). Trimming left V 8 bases short and J 9 bases short, with 23 bases between. The germline CDR1 and CDR2 sequences are MGHDK and SYGVNS. This CDR3 comprises 16 residues.

The chain couples TRBV11-2 to TRBJ2-6, with D unclear. Per the germline V gene, CDR1 is SGHAT and CDR2 is FQNNGV. The CDR3 has 15 residues. Trimming left V 6 bases short and J 1 base short, with 10 bases between. CDR3 region: CASRESRSGANVLTF. CDR3 in DNA: TGTGCCAGCAGGGAAAGTAGGTCTGGGGCCAACGTCCTGACTTTC.

The chain carries TRBV10-3 and TRBJ2-3, with D tentatively TRBD2 (5 bases). Per germline, CDR1 ENHRY and CDR2 SYGVKD. The V gene lost 10 bases and the J gene lost 4 bases, with 15 bases spanning the gap. This CDR3 comprises 13 residues. CDR3 amino acids: CATSTKSADTQYF. In DNA, the CDR3 is TGTGCCACTTCGACTAAATCCGCAGATACGCAGTATTTT.

The chain carries TRBV27 and TRBJ1-1; tentatively, D is TRBD1 (6 bases). The CDR3 has 15 amino acids. V was shortened by 5 bases and J by 1 base, with 14 bases between the two germline ends. The V gene's germline CDR1 is MNHEY and CDR2 SMNVEV (reference sequence). Written as DNA, the CDR3 is TGTGCCAGCAGTCCAACAGGGTTGGGGAACACTGAAGCTTTCTTT. Translated, it gives CASSPTGLGNTEAFF.

In the case of this clonotype: A junction end diverges from the germline sequence, so it may reflect a read error. J is TRBJ2-2 and V is TRBV5-1; D is unresolved. The CDR3 is 13 amino acids. CDR1 and CDR2 from the germline V gene are SGHRS and YFSETQ. In DNA, the CDR3 is TGCGCCAGCAGCTTGGTCCAGACCGAGGAGCTGTTTTTT. Encoded protein: CASSLVQTEELFF.

This clonotype was found a few times. The gene calls are TRBV6-4 and TRBJ1-5; D uncertain. The CDR3 totals 15 residues. Germline-derived CDR1 and CDR2 are MRHNA and SNTAGT. V lost 6 bases and J lost 3, with 15 bases in between. This chain's CDR3 is CASRRPPGLNQPQHF. The CDR3 DNA reads as TGTGCCAGCAGACGCCCCCCGGGTCTCAATCAGCCCCAGCATTTT.